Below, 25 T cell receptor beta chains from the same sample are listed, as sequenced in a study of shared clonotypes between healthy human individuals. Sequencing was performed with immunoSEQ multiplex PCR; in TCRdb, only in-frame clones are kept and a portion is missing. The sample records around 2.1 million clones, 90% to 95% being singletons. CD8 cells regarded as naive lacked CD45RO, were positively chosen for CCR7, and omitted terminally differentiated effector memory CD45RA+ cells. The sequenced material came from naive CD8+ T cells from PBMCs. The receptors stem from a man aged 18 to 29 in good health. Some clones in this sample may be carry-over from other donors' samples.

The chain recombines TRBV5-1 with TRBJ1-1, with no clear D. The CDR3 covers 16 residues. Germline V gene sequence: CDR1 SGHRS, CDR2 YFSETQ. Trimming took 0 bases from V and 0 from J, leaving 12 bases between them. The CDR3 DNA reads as TGCGCCAGCAGCTTGGACTTGGCAAGCATGAACACTGAAGCTTTCTTT. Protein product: CASSLDLASMNTEAFF.

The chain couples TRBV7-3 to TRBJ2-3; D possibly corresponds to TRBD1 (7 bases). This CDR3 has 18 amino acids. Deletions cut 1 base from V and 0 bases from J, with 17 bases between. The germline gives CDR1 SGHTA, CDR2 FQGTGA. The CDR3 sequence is CASSLKFQGGSSTDTQYF. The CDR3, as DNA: TGTGCCAGCAGCTTAAAATTCCAGGGGGGATCTAGCACAGATACGCAGTATTTT.

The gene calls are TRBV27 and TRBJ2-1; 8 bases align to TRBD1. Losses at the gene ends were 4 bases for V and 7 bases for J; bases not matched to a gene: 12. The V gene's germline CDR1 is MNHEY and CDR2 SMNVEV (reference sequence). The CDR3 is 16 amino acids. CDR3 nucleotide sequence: TGTGCCAGCAGTTGGGACAGGACCCGCCTGGGGAATGAGCAGTTCTTC. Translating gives CASSWDRTRLGNEQFF.

CDR3 region: CAWISATEIEAFF. The CDR3 nucleotides are TGTGCCTGGATATCGGCAACCGAAATTGAAGCTTTCTTT. This sequence joins TRBV30 and TRBJ1-1; D gene unclear. The V and J ends lost 4 bases and 7 bases respectively, with 16 bases between them. CDR3 length equals 13 residues. Germline-derived CDR1 and CDR2 are GTSNPN and SVGIG (reference sequence).

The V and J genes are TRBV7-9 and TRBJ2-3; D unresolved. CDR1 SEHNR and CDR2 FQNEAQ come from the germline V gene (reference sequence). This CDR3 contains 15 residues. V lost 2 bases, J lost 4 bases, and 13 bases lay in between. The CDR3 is CASSLYPTRSDTQYF. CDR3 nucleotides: TGTGCCAGCAGCTTATACCCGACCCGATCAGATACGCAGTATTTT.

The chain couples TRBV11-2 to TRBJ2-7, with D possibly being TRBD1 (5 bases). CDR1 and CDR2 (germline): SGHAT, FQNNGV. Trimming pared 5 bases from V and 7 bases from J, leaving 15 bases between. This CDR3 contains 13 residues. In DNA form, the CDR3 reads TGTGCCAGCAGCCCAGGGTCTTCTAATGAGCAGTACTTC. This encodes CASSPGSSNEQYF. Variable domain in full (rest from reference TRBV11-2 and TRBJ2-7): EAGVAQSPRYKIIEKRQSVAFWCNPISGHATLYWYQQILGQGPKLLIQFQNNGVVDDSQLPKDRFSAERLKGVDSTLKIQPAKLEDSAVYLCASSPGSSNEQYFGPGTRLTVT.

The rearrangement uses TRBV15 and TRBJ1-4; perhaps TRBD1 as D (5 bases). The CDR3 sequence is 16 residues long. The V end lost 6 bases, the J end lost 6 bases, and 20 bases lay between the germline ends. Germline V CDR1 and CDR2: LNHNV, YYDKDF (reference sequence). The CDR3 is CATRGERGDPYEKLFF. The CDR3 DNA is TGTGCCACCAGAGGGGAGCGCGGGGACCCCTATGAAAAACTGTTTTTT.

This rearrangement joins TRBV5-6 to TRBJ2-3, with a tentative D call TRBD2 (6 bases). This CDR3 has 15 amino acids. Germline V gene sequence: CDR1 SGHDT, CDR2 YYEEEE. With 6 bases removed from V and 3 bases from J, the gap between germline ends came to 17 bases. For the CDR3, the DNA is TGTGCCAGCACGGTGGGGGGAGTAATGACAGATACGCAGTATTTT. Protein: CASTVGGVMTDTQYF.

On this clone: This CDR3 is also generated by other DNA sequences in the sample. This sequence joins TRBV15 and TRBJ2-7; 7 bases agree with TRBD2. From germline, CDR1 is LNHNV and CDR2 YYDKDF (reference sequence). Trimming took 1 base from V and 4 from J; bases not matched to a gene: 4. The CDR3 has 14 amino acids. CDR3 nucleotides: TGTGCCACCAGCAGAGGGCTAGCGGCGTACGAGCAGTACTTC. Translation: CATSRGLAAYEQYF. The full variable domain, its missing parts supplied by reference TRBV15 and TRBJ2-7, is DAMVIQNPRYQVTQFGKPVTLSCSQTLNHNVMYWYQQKSSQAPKLLFHYYDKDFNNEADTPDNFQSRRPNTSFCFLDIRSPGLGDTAMYLCATSRGLAAYEQYFGPGTRLTVT.

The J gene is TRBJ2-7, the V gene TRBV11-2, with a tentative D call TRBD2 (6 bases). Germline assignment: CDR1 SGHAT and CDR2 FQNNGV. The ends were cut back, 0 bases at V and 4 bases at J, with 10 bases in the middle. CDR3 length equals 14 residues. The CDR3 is CASSLDSSGYEQYF. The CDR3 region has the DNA TGTGCCAGCAGCTTAGATAGTAGCGGTTACGAGCAGTACTTC.

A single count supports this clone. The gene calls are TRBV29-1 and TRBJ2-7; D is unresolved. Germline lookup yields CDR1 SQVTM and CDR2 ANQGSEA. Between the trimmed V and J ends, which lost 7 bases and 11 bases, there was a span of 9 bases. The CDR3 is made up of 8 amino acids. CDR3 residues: CSADFKYF. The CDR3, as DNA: TGCAGCGCTGACTTTAAGTACTTC.

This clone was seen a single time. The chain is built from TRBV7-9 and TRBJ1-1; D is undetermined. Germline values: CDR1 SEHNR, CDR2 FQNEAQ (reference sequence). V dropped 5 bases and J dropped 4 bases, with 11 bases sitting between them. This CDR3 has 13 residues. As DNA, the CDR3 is TGTGCCAGCAGCCCTCGGGGATCCACTGAAGCTTTCTTT. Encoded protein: CASSPRGSTEAFF.

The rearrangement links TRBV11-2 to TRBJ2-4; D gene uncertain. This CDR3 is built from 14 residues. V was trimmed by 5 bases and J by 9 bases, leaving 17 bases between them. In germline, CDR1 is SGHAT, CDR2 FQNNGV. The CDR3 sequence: CASSPGRTLTIQYF. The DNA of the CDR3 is TGTGCCAGCAGCCCAGGCAGGACCCTAACCATTCAGTACTTC.

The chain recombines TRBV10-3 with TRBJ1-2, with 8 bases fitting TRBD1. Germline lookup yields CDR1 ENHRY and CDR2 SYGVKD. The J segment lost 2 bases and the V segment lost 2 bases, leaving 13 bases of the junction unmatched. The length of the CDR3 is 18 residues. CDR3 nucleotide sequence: TGTGCCATCAGTGAGAGCGATTTGGGACAGGCTCTGAACTATGGCTACACCTTC. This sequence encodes CAISESDLGQALNYGYTF.

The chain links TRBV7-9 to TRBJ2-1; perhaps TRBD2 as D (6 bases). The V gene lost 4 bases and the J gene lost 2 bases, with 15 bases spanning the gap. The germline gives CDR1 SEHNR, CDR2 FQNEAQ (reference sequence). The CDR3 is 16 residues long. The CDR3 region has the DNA TGTGCCAGCAGCTCCTCCCAGGAGGGGCCCTACAATGAGCAGTTCTTC. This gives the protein CASSSSQEGPYNEQFF.

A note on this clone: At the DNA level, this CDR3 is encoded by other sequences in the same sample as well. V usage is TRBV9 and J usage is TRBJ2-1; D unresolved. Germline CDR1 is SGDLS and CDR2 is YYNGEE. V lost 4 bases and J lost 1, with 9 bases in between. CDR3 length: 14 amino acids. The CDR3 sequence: CASSPGGSYNEQFF. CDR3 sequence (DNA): TGTGCCAGCAGCCCCGGTGGGTCCTACAATGAGCAGTTCTTC.

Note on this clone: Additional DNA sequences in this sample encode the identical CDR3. In nucleotides, the CDR3 is TGTGCCAGCAGTTTAGGGACAGGGAGCTCCTACGAGCAGTACTTC. It translates to CASSLGTGSSYEQYF. The chain carries TRBV28 and TRBJ2-7, with 9 bases identical to TRBD1. Looked up from germline, CDR1 is MDHEN and CDR2 is SYDVKM. Unmatched junction bases numbered 2, after V lost 2 bases and J lost 0 bases. The CDR3 is made up of 15 amino acids.

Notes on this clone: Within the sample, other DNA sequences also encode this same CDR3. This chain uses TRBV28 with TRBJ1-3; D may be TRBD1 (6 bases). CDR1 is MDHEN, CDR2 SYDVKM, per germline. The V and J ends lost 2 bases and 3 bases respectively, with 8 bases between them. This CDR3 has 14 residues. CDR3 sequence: CASSLPGVGNTIYF. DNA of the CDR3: TGTGCCAGCAGTTTACCAGGGGTTGGAAACACCATATATTTT.

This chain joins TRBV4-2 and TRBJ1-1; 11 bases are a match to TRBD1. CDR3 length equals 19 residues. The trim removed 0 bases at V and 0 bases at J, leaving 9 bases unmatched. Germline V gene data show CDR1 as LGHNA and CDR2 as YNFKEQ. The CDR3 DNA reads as TGTGCCAGCAGCCAAGACCCACCGGGACAGGGGGTGTTGAACACTGAAGCTTTCTTT. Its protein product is CASSQDPPGQGVLNTEAFF.

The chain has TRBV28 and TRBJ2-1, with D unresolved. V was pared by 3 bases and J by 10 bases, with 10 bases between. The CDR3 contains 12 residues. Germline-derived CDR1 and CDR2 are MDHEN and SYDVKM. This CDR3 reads CASSFLLGEQFF. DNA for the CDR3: TGTGCCAGCAGTTTCTTATTGGGAGAGCAGTTCTTC.

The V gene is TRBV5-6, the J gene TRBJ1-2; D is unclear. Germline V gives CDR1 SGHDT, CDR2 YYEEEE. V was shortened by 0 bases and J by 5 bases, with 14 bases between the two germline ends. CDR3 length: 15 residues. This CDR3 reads CASSLVATKSYGYTF. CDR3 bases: TGTGCCAGCAGCTTGGTTGCCACAAAGTCTTATGGCTACACCTTC.

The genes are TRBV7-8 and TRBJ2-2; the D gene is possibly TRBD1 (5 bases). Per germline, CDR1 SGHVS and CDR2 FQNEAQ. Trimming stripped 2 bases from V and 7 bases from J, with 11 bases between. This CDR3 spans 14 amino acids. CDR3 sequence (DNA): TGTGCCAGCAGCTTAAGCCAGGGATACGGGGAGCTGTTTTTT. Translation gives CASSLSQGYGELFF.

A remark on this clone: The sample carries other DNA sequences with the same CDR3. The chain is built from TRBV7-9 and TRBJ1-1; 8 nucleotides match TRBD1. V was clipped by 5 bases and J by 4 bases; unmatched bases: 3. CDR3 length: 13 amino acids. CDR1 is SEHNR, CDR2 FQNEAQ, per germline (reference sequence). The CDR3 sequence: CASSLDRGTEAFF. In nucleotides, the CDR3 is TGTGCCAGCAGCCTAGACAGGGGCACTGAAGCTTTCTTT.

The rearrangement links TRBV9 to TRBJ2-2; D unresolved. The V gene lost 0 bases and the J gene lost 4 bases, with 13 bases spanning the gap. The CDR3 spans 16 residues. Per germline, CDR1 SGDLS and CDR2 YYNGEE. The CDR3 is CASSVAGDKGTGELFF. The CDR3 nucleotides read TGTGCCAGCAGCGTAGCCGGAGATAAGGGCACCGGGGAGCTGTTTTTT.

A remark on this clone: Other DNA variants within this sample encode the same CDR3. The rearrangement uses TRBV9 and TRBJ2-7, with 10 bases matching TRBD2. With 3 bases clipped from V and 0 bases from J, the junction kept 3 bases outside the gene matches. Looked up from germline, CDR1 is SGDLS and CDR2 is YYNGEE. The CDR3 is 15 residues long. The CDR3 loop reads CASSAGLADSYEQYF. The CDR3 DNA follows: TGTGCCAGCAGCGCCGGACTAGCGGACTCCTACGAGCAGTACTTC.